The entry below describes one T cell receptor beta chain. Germline CDR1 and CDR2: SGHRS and YFSETQ. CDR3 length equals 13 residues. V gave up 1 base and J gave up 3 bases, with 7 bases separating them. This entry is derived from a study of blood T cell repertoires in COVID-19. Study summary: Sample material is recorded as cDNA or gDNA derived from T cells, B-cell-depleted T cells, or PBMCs.

Using immunoSEQ multiplex PCR, the repertoire was profiled, and TCRdb retains in-frame clones only, with some absent. This repertoire shows over 150,000 clones, approximately 90% found once; its top ten account for approximately 2.1%. The specimen was peripheral blood. The V call is TRBV5-1, the J call TRBJ1-1; D may be TRBD1 (6 bases). The source of this sequence is a man in his fifties or sixties who had recovered from COVID-19. CDR3 nucleotide sequence: TGCGCCAGCAGCTTGAAGGGGGACACTGAAGCTTTCTTT. Its translation: CASSLKGDTEAFF.